This T cell receptor (beta chain) appears in the sequencing data of a study of blood T cells in healthy people across ages. RNA extraction gave at least 5 micrograms of total RNA per sample. The CDR3 consists of 15 residues. The germline gives CDR1 SNHLY, CDR2 FYNNEI. Trimming took 5 bases from V and 0 from J, leaving 8 bases between them. Study-level findings and limits: CMV infection status of these donors was not known. There was a strong correlation between TCR beta diversity and naive T cell percentage. PBMCs were not sorted, which prevented a conclusive comparison of naive versus antigen-experienced cells.

Primed by a sample-barcoded 5' primer and a J-beta primer mix, a second PCR proceeded for about 7 to 12 cycles. TCRdb itself ran the 5' RACE reads through MiXCR, one entry per CDR3 protein. The sample consists of 1,500,000 or so distinct CDR3 sequences, 40% to 45% of them appearing once. This clonotype was detected many times. No antigen is known for it. The sequenced material came from blood. The V and J genes are TRBV2 and TRBJ1-6; D ambiguous. The receptor's source is a woman aged 18-29 years in good health. CDR3 protein: CASSPRSSYNSPLHF. For the CDR3, the DNA is TGTGCCAGCAGTCCACGGAGCTCCTATAATTCACCCCTCCACTTT.